This T cell receptor beta chain is from a study of shared clonotypes between healthy human individuals. Across the study: Each donor contributed plates that comprised three CD4 naive, three CD4 memory, two CD8 naive and one CD8 memory.

Trimming cost V 8 bases and J 13 bases, with 24 bases left between them. The CDR3 spans 15 residues. Germline-derived CDR1 and CDR2 are KGHSH and LQKENI. Note on this clone: Its specificity is not known.

General study findings and limits: The sharing of 4.5% to 6.5% of naive CD4 clonotypes was seen across several donors. Larger richness was generally estimated for naive than memory subsets.

Assay: immunoSEQ multiplex PCR; the TCRdb copy retains only in-frame clones and omits some. This repertoire shows hundreds of thousands of clones, around 86% found once; its top ten account for about 17%. This receptor was taken from a man aged 18 to 29 in good health. V is TRBV18 and J is TRBJ1-6; a weak D match, TRBD1 (5 bases). The sequenced sample was memory CD8+ T cells sorted from blood. Subset here: CD45RO+ cells pooled with CCR7-negative TemRA cells. CDR3 region: CASQARGTSGDPLHF. CDR3 nucleotide sequence: TGTGCCAGCCAAGCGCGGGGGACCTCAGGAGATCCCCTCCACTTT.